This is a list of T cell receptor beta chains from one sample in a study of siplizumab effects on memory and regulatory T cells. Libraries were prepared by immunoSEQ multiplex PCR; TCRdb keeps only in-frame clonotypes and omits some of them. The sample carries 100,000 or so clones, about 94% recorded once. Sequenced material: non-Treg CD4+ T cells sorted from blood. These receptors were collected from a human donor in good health. Both conserved end residues are part of each CDR3. D genes are given only for firm matches. Size is omitted from some rows. Given values are once, few, many or a class for expanded clones.

V: TRBV11-2; size: NA; D: NA; J: TRBJ1-1; DNA: TGTGCCAGCAGCTTAGCGGGGGCAGTTGCAGCTTTCTTT; CDR3: CASSLAGAVAAFF
V: TRBV18; size: NA; D: NA; J: TRBJ2-3; DNA: TGTGCCAGCTCACCACCGGCAGGGCGTTTGGGGGATACGCAGTATTTT; CDR3: CASSPPAGRLGDTQYF
V: TRBV5-4; size: NA; D: TRBD1; J: TRBJ1-4; DNA: TGTGCCAGCAGCTTAGTGGGACAGGGGGAAAAACTGTTTTTT; CDR3: CASSLVGQGEKLFF
V: TRBV7-9; size: NA; D: TRBD1; J: TRBJ2-7; DNA: TGTGCCAGCAGCTCGCGGGACAGGGGAATTCACGAGCAGTACTTC; CDR3: CASSSRDRGIHEQYF
V: TRBV14; size: NA; D: TRBD2; J: TRBJ2-1; DNA: TGTGCCAGCAGCGCCCCGGCTAGCGGGAGGGGCTCCTACAATGAGCAGTTCTTC; CDR3: CASSAPASGRGSYNEQFF
V: TRBV11-3; size: NA; D: NA; J: TRBJ2-1; DNA: TGTGCCAGCAGCCCTAGACGTAGGGGCTCCTACAATGAGCAGTTCTTC; CDR3: CASSPRRRGSYNEQFF
V: TRBV7-9; size: NA; D: NA; J: TRBJ1-1; DNA: TGTGCCAGCAGCTTAGACGGGGGCCGCGGGGAAGCTTTCTTT; CDR3: CASSLDGGRGEAFF
V: TRBV4-1; size: NA; D: NA; J: TRBJ2-4; DNA: TGCGCCAGCAGCGGTACAGGGACAGCCAAAAACATTCAGTACTTC; CDR3: CASSGTGTAKNIQYF
V: TRBV4-2; size: NA; D: TRBD2; J: TRBJ2-1; DNA: TGTGCCAGCAGCCAAGATGGTAGCGGGAGAAGAGATGAGCAGTTCTTC; CDR3: CASSQDGSGRRDEQFF
V: TRBV5-4; size: NA; D: NA; J: TRBJ2-2; DNA: TGTGCCAGCAGCTTGGAGCTGAACACCGGGGAGCTGTTTTTT; CDR3: CASSLELNTGELFF
V: TRBV10-2; size: NA; D: TRBD2; J: TRBJ2-1; DNA: TGCGCCAGCAGTATAGCGGGAGGAAGCAACAATGAGCAGTTCTTC; CDR3: CASSIAGGSNNEQFF
V: TRBV7-3; size: once; D: TRBD1; J: TRBJ2-1; DNA: TGTGCCAGCAGCTTATTCGGGCGTCCCGGGACAGGGGGCGTCGGTTTCGATGAGCAGTTCTTC; CDR3: CASSLFGRPGTGGVGFDEQFF
V: TRBV10-2; size: NA; D: NA; J: TRBJ2-1; DNA: TGCGCCACCGCGAAATACCACCGGGAGCCCTCCTACAATGAGCAGTTCTTC; CDR3: CATAKYHREPSYNEQFF
V: TRBV9; size: NA; D: NA; J: TRBJ2-6; DNA: TGTGCCAGCAGCGTAATCGGTGGCTCTGGGGCCAACGTCCTGACTTTC; CDR3: CASSVIGGSGANVLTF
V: TRBV5-5; size: NA; D: TRBD1; J: TRBJ2-6; DNA: TGTGCCAGCAGCAAGACGGGACAGGGTCTGGCTGGGGCCAACGTCCTGACTTTC; CDR3: CASSKTGQGLAGANVLTF
V: TRBV11-3; size: NA; D: TRBD2; J: TRBJ2-7; DNA: TGTGCCAGCAGCTTGGCTAGCGGGGAAACCTACGAGCAGTACTTC; CDR3: CASSLASGETYEQYF
V: TRBV18; size: NA; D: NA; J: TRBJ1-1; DNA: TGTGCCAGCTCACCAAGGAACACTGAAGCTTTCTTT; CDR3: CASSPRNTEAFF
V: TRBV13; size: once; D: NA; J: TRBJ1-2; DNA: TGTGCCAGCAGCTCGCCAACCCCAGGAGACTACACCTTC; CDR3: CASSSPTPGDYTF
V: TRBV7-7; size: once; D: NA; J: TRBJ2-6; DNA: TGTGCCGCGGGACGCCTCTCTGGGGCCAACGTCCTGACTTTC; CDR3: CAAGRLSGANVLTF
V: TRBV29-1; size: NA; D: NA; J: TRBJ2-7; DNA: TGCAGCGTTGAAGGGAGGGGGCTATACGAGCAGTACTTC; CDR3: CSVEGRGLYEQYF
V: TRBV10-2; size: NA; D: NA; J: TRBJ1-2; DNA: TGCGCCAGCAGTGAGTCGGTCCCCAGGCAGAATACCTTTGAGAACTATGGCTACACCTTC; CDR3: CASSESVPRQNTFENYGYTF
V: TRBV29-1; size: NA; D: NA; J: TRBJ2-1; DNA: TGCAGCGTTGCAGGGTTCCACAATGAGCAGTTCTTC; CDR3: CSVAGFHNEQFF
V: TRBV27; size: once; D: NA; J: TRBJ2-1; DNA: TGTGCCAGCAGGGTGGGGCGGGCAAGCTCCTACAATGAGCAGTTCTTC; CDR3: CASRVGRASSYNEQFF
V: TRBV5-6; size: NA; D: TRBD2; J: TRBJ2-3; DNA: TGTGCCAGCAGCTTGCCCGGGACTATCACAGATACGCAGTATTTT; CDR3: CASSLPGTITDTQYF
V: TRBV6-1; size: NA; D: NA; J: TRBJ1-5; DNA: TGTGCCAGCAGGGTAAATGACGATCAGCCCCAGCATTTT; CDR3: CASRVNDDQPQHF
V: TRBV30; size: NA; D: TRBD2; J: TRBJ2-2; DNA: TGTGCCTTACGGTCCGGACTAGCGACACTCACCGGGGAGCTGTTTTTT; CDR3: CALRSGLATLTGELFF
V: TRBV7-8; size: NA; D: NA; J: TRBJ1-2; DNA: TGTGCCAGCAGCTTACTAGTCATTAACTATGGCTACACCTTC; CDR3: CASSLLVINYGYTF
V: TRBV6-1; size: NA; D: NA; J: TRBJ1-5; DNA: TGTGCCAGCAGTGAAGGGAGGCGTCAGCCCCAGCATTTT; CDR3: CASSEGRRQPQHF
V: TRBV10-1; size: NA; D: NA; J: TRBJ1-2; DNA: TGCGCCAGCAGTGAGGCCGGACGGAGCTATGGCTACACCTTC; CDR3: CASSEAGRSYGYTF
V: TRBV19; size: NA; D: NA; J: TRBJ2-7; DNA: TGTGCCAGTACAGACTCTGGGACCGGTAGAAACGAGCAGTACTTC; CDR3: CASTDSGTGRNEQYF
V: TRBV5-1; size: NA; D: NA; J: TRBJ1-1; DNA: TGCGCCAGCAGCCCCAGGCTGGAACTCACTGAAGCTTTCTTT; CDR3: CASSPRLELTEAFF